The source of this T cell receptor beta chain is a study of T cells after yellow fever vaccination. Findings and caveats of the study: Post-booster reappearance was seen for most primary-vaccination clones (96% CD4, about 88% CD8). Contaminating bulk clonotypes could be abundant in FACS-sorted repertoires.

From the 5' RACE reads, TCRdb called clonotypes with MiXCR, one entry per CDR3 protein. This table has about 340,000 distinct CDR3 sequences, 8.7% appearing once. Trimming pared 1 base from V and 7 bases from J, leaving 14 bases between. Germline CDR1 and CDR2: SGHVS and FNYEAQ. The length of the CDR3 is 16 residues. This clonotype was observed at least ten times. Its target is unknown. The TCR originated in a man younger than 35 who received the YFV17D yellow fever vaccine. The starting material was PBMCs, obtained on the day of the first yellow fever vaccination. The chain recombines TRBV7-6 with TRBJ1-6; D remains ambiguous. In nucleotides, the CDR3 is TGTGCCAGCAGCTTAGGAAACCGGGCCCTAAATTCACCCCTCCACTTT. Translation gives CASSLGNRALNSPLHF.